This T cell receptor beta chain was retrieved from a study of blood T cell repertoires in COVID-19. Study-wide context: T cells, B-cell-depleted T cells, or PBMCs provided the cDNA or gDNA that served as material.

CDR1 is MNHEY, CDR2 SMNVEV, per germline (reference sequence). This CDR3 spans 15 amino acids. Trimming removed 6 bases from V and 2 bases from J, with 13 bases in between. Sequencing was performed with immunoSEQ multiplex PCR; in TCRdb, only in-frame clones are kept and a portion is missing. Among about 80,000 clones listed, around 88% were seen once. This receptor was taken from a woman over 75 with acute or convalescent COVID-19. Sequenced input: peripheral blood. V gene TRBV27 combines with J gene TRBJ1-4, with a weak D call TRBD1 (6 bases). The DNA for the CDR3 is TGTGCCAGCAGGCCTCCCAGGGGCACTAATGAAAAACTGTTTTTT. Translated: CASRPPRGTNEKLFF.